Shown below are 32 T cell receptor beta chains from a single sample sequenced in a study of blood T cell repertoires in COVID-19. Sequencing used immunoSEQ multiplex PCR; TCRdb keeps in-frame clones, though not all of them. The data contain fewer than 200,000 clones, about 82% of them singletons. The sample was peripheral blood. Every receptor here comes from a man between 70 and 80 years old with active or convalescent COVID-19.

The chain is built from TRBV7-9 and TRBJ1-1, with D hard to call. Trimming pared 3 bases from V and 10 bases from J, leaving 12 bases between. The length of the CDR3 is 12 residues. Germline values: CDR1 SEHNR, CDR2 FQNEAQ (reference sequence). As DNA, the CDR3 is TGTGCCAGCAGCTTCGCTCAACTAGCAGCTTTCTTT. Encoded protein: CASSFAQLAAFF.

V and J are TRBV3-1 (or the pseudogene TRBV3-2) and TRBJ2-7, with no clear D. Germline loops: CDR1 LGHDT, CDR2 YNNKEL (reference sequence). This CDR3 has 13 amino acids. Trimming took off 4 bases at V and 6 bases at J, with 13 bases between the two ends. The CDR3 DNA sequence: TGTGCCAGCAGCCGCCCCGCTTCGAGCGAGCAGTACTTC. It is translated as CASSRPASSEQYF.

The genes are TRBV5-1 and TRBJ2-5; 9 positions agree with TRBD1. This CDR3 contains 15 residues. Trimming cost V 0 bases and J 3 bases; bases outside gene matches: 3. Per the germline V gene, CDR1 is SGHRS and CDR2 is YFSETQ. The CDR3 protein is CASSLVGTGKETQYF. The CDR3 DNA follows: TGCGCCAGCAGCTTGGTAGGGACAGGGAAAGAGACCCAGTACTTC.

The sample holds one count of this clone. The chain is built from TRBV5-6 and TRBJ2-3; TRBD1 matches 7 bases. V gave up 4 bases and J gave up 2 bases; unmatched junction bases: 4. The CDR3 extends over 14 amino acids. CDR1 is SGHDT, CDR2 YYEEEE, per germline. CDR3 protein: CASSVDRATDTQYF. CDR3 in DNA: TGTGCCAGCAGCGTTGACAGGGCCACAGATACGCAGTATTTT. Based on the CDR3 plus reference TRBV5-6 and TRBJ2-3, the full variable domain is DAGVTQSPTHLIKTRGQQVTLRCSPKSGHDTVSWYQQALGQGPQFIFQYYEEEERQRGNFPDRFSGHQFPNYSSELNVNALLLGDSALYLCASSVDRATDTQYFGPGTRLTVL.

The CDR3 loop is CASSKTGGLTPSGNTIYF. The CDR3, as DNA: TGTGCCAGCTCCAAGACAGGGGGGCTCACTCCCTCTGGAAACACCATATATTTT. The J gene is TRBJ1-3, the V gene TRBV5-5; the match to TRBD1 covers 9 bases. Per germline, CDR1 SGHKS and CDR2 YYEKEE (reference sequence). The CDR3 contains 18 residues. The V segment lost 7 bases and the J segment 0 bases; nucleotides outside the gene matches: 14. Full variable domain (outside the CDR3, taken from reference TRBV5-5 and TRBJ1-3): DAGVTQSPTHLIKTRGQQVTLRCSPISGHKSVSWYQQVLGQGPQFIFQYYEKEERGRGNFPDRFSARQFPNYSSELNVNALLLGDSALYLCASSKTGGLTPSGNTIYFGEGSWLTVV.

This sequence joins TRBV1 and TRBJ2-7; the D call in the table, TRBD2, was not verified against the DNA. TRBV1 counts as a pseudogene. The CDR3 is made up of 18 amino acids. Here the CDR3 DNA reads TGCACCAGCAGCCCTAGACTAGCGGGGGGGGGACTGAACTACGAGCAGTACTTC. Translating it yields CTSSPRLAGGGLNYEQYF.

This sequence joins TRBV7-8 and TRBJ1-5; D possibly corresponds to TRBD1 (6 bases). CDR1 and CDR2 (germline): SGHVS, FQNEAQ. This CDR3 comprises 15 residues. V dropped 5 bases and J dropped 3 bases, with 14 bases sitting between them. CDR3 sequence: CASSPLGAVNQPQHF. In DNA, the CDR3 is TGTGCCAGCAGCCCCCTGGGGGCAGTCAATCAGCCCCAGCATTTT.

The V gene is TRBV7-2, the J gene TRBJ1-2; 10 bases fit TRBD1. From germline, CDR1 is SGHTA and CDR2 FQGNSA. The CDR3 is made up of 15 amino acids. The J segment lost 0 bases and the V segment lost 5 bases, leaving 3 bases of the junction unmatched. This CDR3 is CASSPDRGPNYGYTF. DNA of the CDR3: TGTGCCAGCAGCCCCGACAGGGGGCCTAACTATGGCTACACCTTC.

V usage is TRBV25-1 and J usage is TRBJ1-2; tentative D call: TRBD1 (5 bases). Germline CDR1 is MGHDK and CDR2 is SYGVNS. The CDR3 sequence is 15 residues long. Trimming removed 6 bases from V and 7 bases from J, with 21 bases in between. CDR3 nucleotides: TGTGCCAGCAGCGCTGTGGGGGGGGTTATCTTTGGCTACACCTTC. Protein sequence: CASSAVGGVIFGYTF.

The chain uses TRBV5-4 and TRBJ2-7; 15 bases fit TRBD2. The V gene end was trimmed by 4 bases and the J gene end by 4 bases; junction bases not matched to a gene: 6. Looked up from germline, CDR1 is SGHNT and CDR2 is YYREEE (reference sequence). The CDR3 runs 16 residues. For the CDR3, the DNA is TGTGCCAGCAGCGCTGGGGGGACTAGCGGGGGGTACGAGCAGTACTTC. Its translation: CASSAGGTSGGYEQYF. The full variable domain, with the rest looked up from reference TRBV5-4 and TRBJ2-7, is ETGVTQSPTHLIKTRGQQVTLRCSSQSGHNTVSWYQQALGQGPQFIFQYYREEENGRGNFPPRFSGLQFPNYSSELNVNALELDDSALYLCASSAGGTSGGYEQYFGPGTRLTVT.

This chain connects TRBV7-2 to TRBJ1-2, with D uncertain. The V gene's germline CDR1 is SGHTA and CDR2 FQGNSA. V dropped 3 bases and J dropped 1 base, with 3 bases sitting between them. The CDR3 length is 12 residues. The DNA for the CDR3 is TGTGCCAGCAGCTTTAATAACTATGGCTACACCTTC. This codes for CASSFNNYGYTF.

This clone came up a few times. This chain links TRBV30 with TRBJ2-1; 12 positions agree with TRBD2. This CDR3 has 12 residues. The trim removed 8 bases at V and 7 bases at J, leaving 3 bases unmatched. Germline V lookup: CDR1 GTSNPN, CDR2 SVGIG (reference sequence). The CDR3 protein is CARGLAGNEQFF. In DNA, the CDR3 is TGTGCCAGAGGACTAGCGGGAAATGAGCAGTTCTTC.

The V gene is TRBV3-1 (or the pseudogene TRBV3-2), the J gene TRBJ2-1; TRBD2 matches at 7 bases. V was pared by 4 bases and J by 5 bases, with 5 bases of the junction left unmatched. CDR1 and CDR2 (germline): LGHDT, YNNKEL (reference sequence). The CDR3 spans 14 residues. CDR3 region: CASSRGAGNNEQFF. DNA for the CDR3: TGTGCCAGCAGCCGAGGAGCGGGGAACAATGAGCAGTTCTTC.

The CDR3 spells CASSLSGLGETQYF. CDR3 sequence (DNA): TGTGCCAGCAGCTTATCGGGTCTAGGAGAGACCCAGTACTTC. V usage is TRBV7-8 and J usage is TRBJ2-5; D remains unclear. Germline assignment: CDR1 SGHVS and CDR2 FQNEAQ. The CDR3 consists of 14 residues. Trimming removed 2 bases from V and 4 bases from J, with 11 bases in between. Based on the CDR3 plus reference TRBV7-8 and TRBJ2-5, the full variable domain is GAGVSQSPRYKVAKRGQDVALRCDPISGHVSLFWYQQALGQGPEFLTYFQNEAQLDKSGLPSDRFFAERPEGSVSTLKIQRTQQEDSAVYLCASSLSGLGETQYFGPGTRLLVL.

This clone was seen more than once but under ten times. The chain couples TRBV5-1 to TRBJ2-1, with 9 nucleotides matching TRBD2. CDR1 and CDR2 (germline): SGHRS, YFSETQ. V lost 0 bases, J lost 3 bases, and 4 bases stayed unmatched. This CDR3 region has 16 residues. Here the CDR3 DNA reads TGCGCCAGCAGCTTGGGGACTAGCGCCTACTACAATGAGCAGTTCTTC. It codes for CASSLGTSAYYNEQFF.

This chain joins TRBV7-6 and TRBJ1-5; D may be TRBD1 (5 bases). The length of the CDR3 is 15 residues. Germline assignment: CDR1 SGHVS and CDR2 FNYEAQ. Trimming shortened V by 5 bases and J by 0 bases, and 11 bases separated the two germline ends. CDR3 coding DNA: TGTGCCAGCAGCCCGGCAGGGTATAGCAATCAGCCCCAGCATTTT. Protein sequence: CASSPAGYSNQPQHF.

A single count supports this clone. V is TRBV6-5 and J is TRBJ1-1; D is possibly TRBD1 (5 bases). CDR1 and CDR2 from the germline V gene are MNHEY and SVGAGI. CDR3 size: 12 residues. Trimming pared 6 bases from V and 0 bases from J, leaving 5 bases between. This chain's CDR3 is CASRTVNTEAFF. Written as DNA, the CDR3 is TGTGCCAGCAGGACAGTGAACACTGAAGCTTTCTTT.

This rearrangement joins TRBV9 to TRBJ2-7; 8 bases map to TRBD1. The CDR3 contains 14 residues. The germline gives CDR1 SGDLS, CDR2 YYNGEE. V lost 2 bases to trimming and J lost 5 bases; unmatched junction nucleotides: 6. Here the CDR3 reads CASSVRGREDEQYF. The DNA for the CDR3 is TGTGCCAGCAGCGTCAGGGGGCGAGAAGACGAGCAGTACTTC.

Comments on this clone: The same CDR3 is also encoded by other DNA sequences in this sample. The chain has TRBV19 and TRBJ1-2, with D perhaps TRBD1 (5 bases). Germline-derived CDR1 and CDR2 are LNHDA and SQIVND (reference sequence). This CDR3 region has 12 residues. V lost 4 bases, J lost 3 bases, and 6 bases lay in between. CDR3 residues: CASSKGDYGYTF. In DNA form, the CDR3 reads TGTGCCAGTAGTAAAGGGGACTATGGCTACACCTTC.

J is TRBJ1-6 and V is TRBV6-6, with 7 positions matching TRBD1. Per the germline V gene, CDR1 is MNHNY and CDR2 is SVGAGI (reference sequence). The CDR3 covers 13 residues. Trimming took 4 bases from V and 7 from J; bases not matched to a gene: 1. CDR3 residues: CASSSQGNSPLHF. Written as DNA, the CDR3 is TGTGCCAGCAGTTCACAGGGGAATTCACCCCTCCACTTT.

With regard to this clone: One junction end does not reproduce the germline sequence, and a read error may be involved. The chain has TRBV12-5 and TRBJ1-1; D is ambiguous. CDR1 LGHNT and CDR2 FRNRAP come from the germline V gene. The CDR3 contains 14 residues. The CDR3 DNA follows: TGTGCTAGTGGTCCGTCGACGATACTAGAGGGAGGTATTTTT. Protein: CASGPSTILEGGIF.

CDR3 coding DNA: TGCGCCAGCAGCCAAGATCCGGGAGGACTCTCCTACAATGAGCAGTTCTTC. As protein: CASSQDPGGLSYNEQFF. V usage is TRBV4-1 and J usage is TRBJ2-1; 7 bases line up with TRBD2. The CDR3 has 17 amino acids. CDR1 and CDR2 from the germline V gene are MGHRA and YSYEKL. The ends lost 0 bases at V and 0 bases at J; junction bases unmatched: 5.

This clone occurred many times. The V gene is TRBV7-9, the J gene TRBJ2-7; maybe TRBD2 (5 bases). V was shortened by 5 bases and J by 2 bases, with 19 bases between the two germline ends. The CDR3 sequence is 16 residues long. Germline loops: CDR1 SEHNR, CDR2 FQNEAQ (reference sequence). The CDR3 protein is CASSLQGGPSPYEQYF. The CDR3, as DNA: TGTGCCAGCAGCCTCCAAGGAGGTCCTTCCCCCTACGAGCAGTACTTC.

The rearrangement uses TRBV11-2 and TRBJ2-3; TRBD2 might be the D (6 bases). V lost 5 bases, J lost 2 bases, and 14 bases lay in between. Germline CDR1 reads SGHAT; CDR2 reads FQNNGV. The CDR3 length is 15 residues. The CDR3 nucleotides read TGTGCCAGCAGCCGCGGAGGGGCGACCACAGATACGCAGTATTTT. It specifies CASSRGGATTDTQYF.

As for this clone: Germline and junction disagree at one end, which may indicate a read error. The DNA of the CDR3 is TGTGCCAGCTCACCACCGGCGGGGACCCAATACTTC. Its translation is CASSPPAGTQYF. V gene TRBV18 combines with J gene TRBJ2-5; tentative D call: TRBD2 (6 bases). CDR3 length: 12 residues. Per the germline V gene, CDR1 is KGHSH and CDR2 is LQKENI.

The chain carries TRBV7-8 and TRBJ2-3; 7 bases fit TRBD1. V gave up 5 bases and J gave up 4 bases; unmatched junction bases: 9. This CDR3 has 15 residues. Germline V gene lookup returns CDR1 SGHVS and CDR2 FQNEAQ. This CDR3 reads CASSVRQGQADTQYF. The CDR3 DNA follows: TGTGCCAGCAGCGTAAGACAGGGTCAGGCAGATACGCAGTATTTT.

The V call is TRBV5-8, the J call TRBJ1-6; D not certain. CDR1 SGHTS and CDR2 YDEGEE come from the germline V gene. The CDR3 spans 17 residues. Between the trimmed V and J ends, which lost 2 bases and 0 bases, there was a span of 12 bases. The CDR3 nucleotides are TGTGCCAGCAGCTTTGAGGGCCGAAGCTCCTATAATTCACCCCTCCACTTT. This sequence encodes CASSFEGRSSYNSPLHF.

This clone turned up a few times. This chain joins TRBV29-1 and TRBJ1-4, with D tentatively TRBD1 (6 bases). Trimming stripped 3 bases from V and 4 bases from J, with 12 bases between. The CDR3 has 14 residues. CDR1 is SQVTM, CDR2 ANQGSEA, per germline. CDR3 bases: TGCAGCGTTGAGGGGGGGGCCGGTAATGAAAAACTGTTTTTT. It is translated as CSVEGGAGNEKLFF.

This clone has only a few counts. The CDR3 here is CASSGPTGRPEAFF. The DNA for the CDR3 is TGTGCCAGCAGTGGGCCGACAGGGCGCCCTGAAGCTTTCTTT. V gene TRBV2 combines with J gene TRBJ1-1; TRBD1 agrees at 7 bases. The CDR3 length is 14 residues. V was pared by 4 bases and J by 6 bases, with 8 bases of the junction left unmatched. Germline CDR1 is SNHLY and CDR2 is FYNNEI.

The rearrangement joins TRBV10-2 to TRBJ2-3, with D maybe TRBD1 (5 bases). Germline-derived CDR1 and CDR2 are WSHSY and SAAADI. V gave up 6 bases and J gave up 0 bases, with 22 bases separating them. The CDR3 runs 18 residues. For the CDR3, the DNA is TGCGCCAGCAGGCGGTTCAGGGAAGGGGTTAGGAGCACAGATACGCAGTATTTT. It encodes CASRRFREGVRSTDTQYF.

This clone has only one observation. V and J are TRBV7-2 and TRBJ1-2, with 9 bases that match TRBD1. Germline values: CDR1 SGHTA, CDR2 FQGNSA. V trimming: 5 bases; J trimming: 8 bases; junction bases outside the gene matches: 9. The CDR3 length is 14 residues. The chain's CDR3 is CASSPGQGIWGYTF. CDR3 bases: TGTGCCAGCAGCCCGGGACAGGGTATTTGGGGCTACACCTTC.

The chain has TRBV7-9 and TRBJ1-5; D is perhaps TRBD1 (6 bases). Between the trimmed V and J ends, which lost 0 bases and 7 bases, there was a span of 16 bases. There are 16 residues in the CDR3. Germline values: CDR1 SEHNR, CDR2 FQNEAQ (reference sequence). Here the CDR3 reads CASSLAIGAQGQPQHF. The CDR3 DNA reads TGTGCCAGCAGCTTAGCCATCGGGGCCCAGGGGCAGCCCCAGCATTTT.